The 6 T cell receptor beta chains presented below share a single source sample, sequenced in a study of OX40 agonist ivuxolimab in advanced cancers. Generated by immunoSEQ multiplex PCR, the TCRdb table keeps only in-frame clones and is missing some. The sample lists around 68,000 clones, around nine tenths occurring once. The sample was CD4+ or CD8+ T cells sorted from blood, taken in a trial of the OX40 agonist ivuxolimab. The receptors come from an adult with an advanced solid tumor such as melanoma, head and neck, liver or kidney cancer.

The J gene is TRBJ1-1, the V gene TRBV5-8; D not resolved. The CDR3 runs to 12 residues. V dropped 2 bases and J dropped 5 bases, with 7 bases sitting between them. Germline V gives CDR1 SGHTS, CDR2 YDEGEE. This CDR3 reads CASSLVRTEAFF. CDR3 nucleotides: TGTGCCAGCAGCTTAGTCAGGACTGAAGCTTTCTTT. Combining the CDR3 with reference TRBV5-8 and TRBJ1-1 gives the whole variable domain EAGVTQSPTHLIKTRGQQATLRCSPISGHTSVYWYQQALGLGLQFLLWYDEGEERNRGNFPPRFSGRQFPNYSSELNVNALELEDSALYLCASSLVRTEAFFGQGTRLTVV.

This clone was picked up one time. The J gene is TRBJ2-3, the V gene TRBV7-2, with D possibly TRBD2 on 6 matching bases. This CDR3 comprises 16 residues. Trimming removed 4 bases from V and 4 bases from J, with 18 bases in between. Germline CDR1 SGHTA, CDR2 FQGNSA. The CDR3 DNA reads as TGTGCCAGCAGCTCTATAGCGGTGGGAAGAGCAGATACGCAGTATTTT. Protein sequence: CASSSIAVGRADTQYF.

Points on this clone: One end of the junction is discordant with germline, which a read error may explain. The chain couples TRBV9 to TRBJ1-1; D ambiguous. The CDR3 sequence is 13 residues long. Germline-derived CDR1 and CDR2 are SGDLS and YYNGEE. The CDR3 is CASSVATVSEVFF. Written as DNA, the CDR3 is TGTGCCAGCAGCGTAGCTACCGTCAGTGAAGTTTTCTTT.

This chain's CDR3 is CASRTGDSNQPQHF. As DNA, the CDR3 is TGTGCCAGCAGGACAGGGGATAGCAATCAGCCCCAGCATTTT. The chain uses TRBV6-6 and TRBJ1-5, with 8 positions matching TRBD1. The V and J ends lost 6 bases and 0 bases, in that order; junction bases with no gene match: 1. CDR1 and CDR2 (germline): MNHNY, SVGAGI (reference sequence). The length of the CDR3 is 14 residues.

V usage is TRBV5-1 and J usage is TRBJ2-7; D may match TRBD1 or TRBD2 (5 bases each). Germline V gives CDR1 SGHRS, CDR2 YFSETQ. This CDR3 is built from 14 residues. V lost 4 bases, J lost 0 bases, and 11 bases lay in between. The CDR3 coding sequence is TGCGCCAGCAGCCGGGACGCAAGCTCCTACGAGCAGTACTTC. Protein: CASSRDASSYEQYF.

Here the CDR3 DNA reads TGTGCCAGCAGCTCCCTTTATAATTCACCCCTCCACTTT. Translation gives CASSSLYNSPLHF. The chain combines TRBV7-9 with TRBJ1-6; D gene uncertain. The CDR3 is 13 amino acids. Between the trimmed V and J ends, which lost 4 bases and 4 bases, there was a span of 5 bases. Germline CDR1 is SEHNR and CDR2 is FQNEAQ (reference sequence).